This TCR beta chain appears in the sequencing data of a study of chemoradiotherapy in HPV16-positive cancers. In the study overall: Functional T-cell assays on a couple of HPV16-positive patients' cells defined candidate HPV-specific clones and common TCR motifs.

With V trimmed by 7 bases and J by 1 base, 2 bases remained unmatched. CDR3 length: 13 residues. The V gene's germline CDR1 is ENHRY and CDR2 SYGVKD. For this clone: The antigen is not known.

Profiling relied on immunoSEQ multiplex PCR, and the TCRdb table lists in-frame clones only, not all of them. The sample includes over 10,000 clones, roughly 77% of them seen just once. The study, taken as a whole, reports: The functional HPV-specific definition rests on just a couple of HPV16-positive patients. Candidate HPV-specific clones and E7-related TCR motifs grew in tumor during treatment.

The sequence came from a human donor with HPV-associated anogenital cancer. This sample was obtained from a patient who underwent chemoradiotherapy. The rearrangement links TRBV10-3 to TRBJ1-1, with 8 bases fitting TRBD1. The CDR3 spells CAITGQANTEAFF. The CDR3 DNA sequence: TGTGCCATCACGGGACAGGCGAACACTGAAGCTTTCTTT.